This entry lists 17 T cell receptor beta chains sequenced from one sample in a study of blood T cell repertoires in COVID-19 (dated by TCRdb to 2020 to 2021). Library prep was done by the immunoSEQ multiplex PCR assay. TCRdb stores this immuneACCESS table with in-frame sequences only. Part of the clones is absent; in the studies checked, under half of the shortfall reflects unresolved V genes, and no reason is known for the rest. The sample table records 150,000 to 200,000 clones; 87% of these occur just once. In total, the top ten clones hold approximately 12% of the sample. Sequenced material: peripheral blood. The receptors derive from a woman in her 70s with COVID-19, enrolled during active disease.

This clone was recorded only once. The rearrangement uses TRBV28 and TRBJ2-7; tentative D call: TRBD2 (5 bases). V gave up 8 bases and J gave up 3 bases, with 14 bases separating them. The CDR3 extends over 13 amino acids. Germline V gene data show CDR1 as MDHEN and CDR2 as SYDVKM. As DNA, the CDR3 is TGTGCCAGCGAATACCAACGGGGCTACGAGCAGTACTTC. Encoded protein: CASEYQRGYEQYF.

The chain is built from TRBV24-1 and TRBJ1-2, with D perhaps matching TRBD1 (5 bases). The ends were cut back, 4 bases at V and 8 bases at J, with 10 bases in the middle. The germline V gene has CDR1 KGHDR and CDR2 SFDVKD. The CDR3 spans 12 residues. This chain's CDR3 is CATSDPGSGYTF. CDR3 DNA: TGTGCCACCAGTGACCCAGGGTCCGGCTACACCTTC.

V is TRBV28 and J is TRBJ2-2; 9 bases map to TRBD2. CDR1 is MDHEN, CDR2 SYDVKM, per germline. The CDR3 sequence is 16 residues long. V lost 1 base, J lost 6 bases, and 6 bases stayed unmatched. The CDR3 nucleotides read TGTGCCAGCAGTTTATCAGCGGGGGGTAAGGCCGGGGAGCTGTTTTTT. Its protein is CASSLSAGGKAGELFF.

This clone was detected only once. The J gene is TRBJ2-7, the V gene TRBV21-1; the table's D call, TRBD2, has no DNA check behind it. TRBV21-1 is annotated as a pseudogene. There are 15 residues in the CDR3. The DNA of the CDR3 is TGTGCCAGCAGCAAAGCAGGGAGGAACCACGTCGGGCAGTACTTC. Translated, it gives CASSKAGRNHVGQYF.

The CDR3 DNA follows: TGTGCCAGCAGTGATCTAATAACAGATACGCAGTATTTT. Translation: CASSDLITDTQYF. The gene calls are TRBV2 and TRBJ2-3, with D hard to call. The V end was cut by 3 bases, the J end by 3 bases, with 7 bases between. The germline V gene has CDR1 SNHLY and CDR2 FYNNEI. The CDR3 has 13 amino acids.

Details on this clone: The germline gene is not matched at one end of the junction; a read error may be the cause. The V call is TRBV29-1, the J call TRBJ1-3; 7 nucleotides agree with TRBD1. Germline loops: CDR1 SQVTM, CDR2 ANQGSEA. The CDR3 has 13 amino acids. The chain's CDR3 is CSVEGGSEGTIYF. The CDR3 nucleotides read TGCAGCGTAGAAGGGGGCTCTGAAGGCACCATATATTTT.

The chain joins TRBV7-9 to TRBJ1-2; 7 nucleotides match TRBD1. Germline CDR1 and CDR2: SEHNR and FQNEAQ (reference sequence). This CDR3 comprises 18 residues. With V trimmed by 2 bases and J by 5 bases, 17 bases remained unmatched. CDR3 amino acids: CASSLFGTGDTIFYGYTF. CDR3 sequence (DNA): TGTGCCAGCAGCTTATTCGGCACAGGGGACACTATCTTTTATGGCTACACCTTC.

The chain recombines TRBV11-3 with TRBJ2-5, with 11 bases matching TRBD1. The germline CDR1 and CDR2 sequences are SGHNT and YENEEA. The ends lost 1 base at V and 2 bases at J; junction bases unmatched: 3. The CDR3 length is 16 residues. The CDR3 DNA is TGTGCCAGCAGCTTAGGCGGGACAGGGGGGCAAGAGACCCAGTACTTC. Translation gives CASSLGGTGGQETQYF.

The chain joins TRBV19 to TRBJ2-6, with 7 bases fitting TRBD1. Germline V gene sequence: CDR1 LNHDA, CDR2 SQIVND (reference sequence). Unmatched junction bases numbered 10, after V lost 2 bases and J lost 0 bases. This CDR3 contains 19 residues. The CDR3 here is CASSIFGQGVSSGANVLTF. Here the CDR3 DNA reads TGTGCCAGTAGTATATTTGGGCAGGGGGTCTCCTCTGGGGCCAACGTCCTGACTTTC.

CDR3 amino acids: CASSVSGGKETQYF. Here the CDR3 DNA reads TGTGCCAGCAGCGTATCAGGGGGGAAAGAGACCCAGTACTTC. V gene TRBV9 combines with J gene TRBJ2-5; weak D call: TRBD1 (7 bases). Per the germline V gene, CDR1 is SGDLS and CDR2 is YYNGEE. The CDR3 is made up of 14 amino acids. With 1 base removed from V and 3 bases from J, the gap between germline ends came to 10 bases.

This rearrangement joins TRBV6-5 to TRBJ2-3, with TRBD1 identical over 9 bases. CDR1 is MNHEY, CDR2 SVGAGI, per germline. This CDR3 spans 15 amino acids. Unmatched junction bases numbered 6, after V lost 6 bases and J lost 2 bases. This chain's CDR3 is CASRPGQGFTDTQYF. Written as DNA, the CDR3 is TGTGCCAGCAGACCGGGACAGGGATTCACAGATACGCAGTATTTT.

The chain recombines TRBV7-2 with TRBJ1-4, with D unresolved. Germline V gene sequence: CDR1 SGHTA, CDR2 FQGNSA. Trimming cost V 1 base and J 2 bases, with 11 bases left between them. The CDR3 sequence is 16 residues long. CDR3 protein: CASSLVGRGTNEKLFF. In DNA form, the CDR3 reads TGTGCCAGCAGCTTAGTGGGTCGGGGTACTAATGAAAAACTGTTTTTT. The whole variable domain, filled in from reference TRBV7-2 and TRBJ1-4, reads GAGVSQSPSNKVTEKGKDVELRCDPISGHTALYWYRQSLGQGLEFLIYFQGNSAPDKSGLPSDRFSAERTGGSVSTLTIQRTQQEDSAVYLCASSLVGRGTNEKLFFGSGTQLSVL.

This clone occurred once. J is TRBJ1-1 and V is TRBV28; 8 positions match TRBD1. The CDR3 is 14 residues long. The junction had 3 bases not matched to a gene; V was cut back by 2 bases and J by 4 bases. In germline, CDR1 is MDHEN, CDR2 SYDVKM. CDR3 nucleotide sequence: TGTGCCAGCAGTTTAGCACAGGGGGGCACTGAAGCTTTCTTT. Residues: CASSLAQGGTEAFF.

This chain uses TRBV6-6 with TRBJ1-1, with D unclear. V was shortened by 5 bases and J by 7 bases, with 8 bases between the two germline ends. The CDR3 spans 11 residues. Germline assignment: CDR1 MNHNY and CDR2 SVGAGI (reference sequence). The CDR3 region is CASSIDLEAFF. For the CDR3, the DNA is TGTGCCAGCAGTATAGATCTTGAAGCTTTCTTT.

The chain recombines TRBV10-3 with TRBJ2-7; TRBD1 is a possible D gene (5 bases). This CDR3 region has 14 residues. V was cut by 0 bases and J by 3 bases, with 9 bases left in between. CDR1 and CDR2 (germline): ENHRY, SYGVKD. CDR3 nucleotides: TGTGCCATCAGTGAGTCCTTCCAGGGCTACGAGCAGTACTTC. It translates to CAISESFQGYEQYF.

In its sample, this clone was seen once. The gene calls are TRBV9 and TRBJ2-1; 7 bases align to TRBD2. Germline lookup yields CDR1 SGDLS and CDR2 YYNGEE. The trim removed 0 bases at V and 5 bases at J, leaving 5 bases unmatched. The CDR3 sequence is 15 residues long. This CDR3 reads CASSVGGSVHNEQFF. CDR3 nucleotides: TGTGCCAGCAGCGTAGGCGGGAGTGTCCACAATGAGCAGTTCTTC.

As DNA, the CDR3 is TGTGCCAGCAGTACAACAGGTAGGACGGCCTACGAGCAGTACTTC. It specifies CASSTTGRTAYEQYF. J is TRBJ2-7 and V is TRBV6-5, with D perhaps TRBD1 (5 bases). The V gene lost 5 bases and the J gene lost 2 bases, with 16 bases spanning the gap. Germline V CDR1 and CDR2: MNHEY, SVGAGI. The CDR3 loop spans 15 amino acids.